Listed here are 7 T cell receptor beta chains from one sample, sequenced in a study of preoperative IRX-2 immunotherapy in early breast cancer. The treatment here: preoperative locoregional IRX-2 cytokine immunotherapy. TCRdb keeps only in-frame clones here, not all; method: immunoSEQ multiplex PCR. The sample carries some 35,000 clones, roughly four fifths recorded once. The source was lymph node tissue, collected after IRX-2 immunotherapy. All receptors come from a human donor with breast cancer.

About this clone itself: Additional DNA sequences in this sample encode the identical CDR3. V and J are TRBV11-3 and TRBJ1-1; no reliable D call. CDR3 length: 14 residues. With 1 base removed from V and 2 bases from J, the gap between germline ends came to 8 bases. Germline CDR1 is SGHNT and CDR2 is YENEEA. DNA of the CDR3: TGTGCCAGCAGCTTAGGCGGCGCTAACACTGAAGCTTTCTTT. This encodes CASSLGGANTEAFF.

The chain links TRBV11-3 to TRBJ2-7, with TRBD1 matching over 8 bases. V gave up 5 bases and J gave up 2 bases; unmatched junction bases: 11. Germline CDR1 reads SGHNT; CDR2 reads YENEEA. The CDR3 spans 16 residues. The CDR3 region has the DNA TGTGCCAGCAGCGGACCGGGACAGGTTTCGGCCTACGAGCAGTACTTC. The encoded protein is CASSGPGQVSAYEQYF.

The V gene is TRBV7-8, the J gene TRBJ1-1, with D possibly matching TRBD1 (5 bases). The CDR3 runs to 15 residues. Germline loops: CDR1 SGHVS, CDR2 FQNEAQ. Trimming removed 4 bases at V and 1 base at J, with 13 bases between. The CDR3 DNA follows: TGTGCCAGCAGCTCATGGGGGAGGGGGAACACTGAAGCTTTCTTT. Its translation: CASSSWGRGNTEAFF.

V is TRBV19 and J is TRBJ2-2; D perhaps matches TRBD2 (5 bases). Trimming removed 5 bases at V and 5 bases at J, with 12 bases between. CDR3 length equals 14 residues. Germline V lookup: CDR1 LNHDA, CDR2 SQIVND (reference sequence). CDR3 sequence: CASSAARGTGELFF. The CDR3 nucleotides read TGTGCCAGTAGTGCAGCCAGAGGGACCGGGGAGCTGTTTTTT.

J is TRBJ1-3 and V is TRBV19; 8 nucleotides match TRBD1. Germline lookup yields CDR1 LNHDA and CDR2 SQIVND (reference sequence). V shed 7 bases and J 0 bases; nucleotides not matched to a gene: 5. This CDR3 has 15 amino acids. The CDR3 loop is CASIDRGLSGNTIYF. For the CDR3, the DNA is TGTGCCAGTATCGACAGGGGACTCTCTGGAAACACCATATATTTT.

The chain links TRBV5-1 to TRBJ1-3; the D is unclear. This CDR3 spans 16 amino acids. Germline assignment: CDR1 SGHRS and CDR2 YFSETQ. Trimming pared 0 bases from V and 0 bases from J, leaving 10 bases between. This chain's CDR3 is CASSLGLGVSGNTIYF. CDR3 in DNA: TGCGCCAGCAGCTTGGGCCTTGGGGTCTCTGGAAACACCATATATTTT.

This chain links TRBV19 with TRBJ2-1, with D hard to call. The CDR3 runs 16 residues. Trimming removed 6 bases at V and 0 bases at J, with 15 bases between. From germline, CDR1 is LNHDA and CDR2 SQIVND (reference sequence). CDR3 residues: CASRSPGPSSYNEQFF. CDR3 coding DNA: TGTGCCAGTAGATCCCCTGGGCCTAGCTCCTACAATGAGCAGTTCTTC.